This is a list of T cell receptor beta chains from one sample in a study of cytomegalovirus exposure and HLA in healthy donors. Data came from immunoSEQ multiplex PCR; TCRdb stores just in-frame clones and leaves some out. The repertoire consists of 100,000 to 150,000 clones, with approximately 80% occurring once and the leading ten covering about 4.9%. The specimen was PBMCs. The source of these receptors is a man in his forties or fifties in good health and CMV-seropositive. The conserved cysteine and the conserved F or W are not part of the CDR3 here. D genes are given only for firm matches. Not every row has a clone size; where given, it reads once, few, many or a size class.

D	V	J	size	CDR3
NA	TRBV7-9	TRBJ1-2	NA	ASSLDGRNYGYT
TRBD1	TRBV5-1	TRBJ1-1	NA	ASSPGQGSGEAF
TRBD2	TRBV7-2	TRBJ2-3	NA	ASSPLRGADTQY
NA	TRBV5-1	TRBJ1-1	NA	ASSQGGWGQRNTEAF
NA	TRBV19	TRBJ2-1	NA	ASGRGETYNEQF
NA	TRBV19	TRBJ2-7	once	ASSSRAPSYEQY
NA	TRBV7-9	TRBJ2-5	NA	ASSLPGGGGGLETQY
NA	TRBV13	TRBJ1-1	medium-sized	ASSTGSHTEAF
NA	TRBV6-5	TRBJ2-3	NA	ASSGWTDTQY
NA	TRBV25-1	TRBJ1-1	NA	ASSESGYMNTEAF
TRBD1	TRBV7-9	TRBJ1-2	NA	ASSLGGTGRDGYT
NA	TRBV5-4	TRBJ2-3	NA	ASSFRLAADTQY
TRBD1	TRBV6-5	TRBJ1-2	NA	ASSRGTAESGYT
TRBD1	TRBV4-1	TRBJ2-1	NA	ASSLGTAFRNEQF
TRBD2	TRBV10-1	TRBJ2-3	NA	ASTDSGRYPDTQY
NA	TRBV10-3	TRBJ2-5	NA	AIRNDRTSQETQY
NA	TRBV4-3	TRBJ1-1	NA	ASSLGGVGTEAF
NA	TRBV7-9	TRBJ1-1	NA	ASSLRGEATEAF
TRBD2	TRBV19	TRBJ2-1	NA	ASSIGTSGRNEQF
NA	TRBV5-1	TRBJ1-6	NA	ASSLEQLVGSPLH
NA	TRBV6-1	TRBJ2-3	NA	ASSENPYSSDTQY
TRBD1	TRBV4-3	TRBJ1-1	few	ASSQGGRGTGRLFGEAF
NA	TRBV10-3	TRBJ1-1	once	AISGAGLRTEAF
TRBD2	TRBV11-3	TRBJ2-2	NA	ASSFRTAGGPGELF
NA	TRBV7-2	TRBJ1-1	NA	ASITLRGANTEAF
TRBD2	TRBV30	TRBJ2-7	once	AWRGRGTYEQY
TRBD2	TRBV4-2	TRBJ2-1	NA	ASSQATSGGPRGQF
NA	TRBV18	TRBJ1-5	NA	ASSPRGSTGADQPQH
TRBD1	TRBV7-9	TRBJ2-7	NA	ASSPVGQGHHEQY
TRBD2	TRBV6-7	TRBJ2-5	NA	ARETGTSEETQY
NA	TRBV10-3	TRBJ1-2	NA	AISDNGLSNYGYT
TRBD2	TRBV2	TRBJ2-1	NA	ASNFGGSRNEQF
NA	TRBV30	TRBJ2-7	NA	AWSSQYEQY
TRBD1	TRBV7-9	TRBJ1-4	NA	ASRQQTGDRRNEKLF
TRBD2	TRBV30	TRBJ2-1	NA	AWRAGGAYNEQF
TRBD1	TRBV28	TRBJ1-2	NA	ASSGRDRDGYT
TRBD1	TRBV20-1	TRBJ1-1	NA	SAFRGAEAF
NA	TRBV25-1	TRBJ1-1	NA	ASSDRMGVTEAF
NA	TRBV4-1	TRBJ1-1	NA	ASSPQLRDMNTEAF
TRBD1	TRBV5-1	TRBJ1-2	NA	ASSWDRGYGYT
TRBD1	TRBV14	TRBJ1-1	NA	ASSPRTGAGSEAF
TRBD1	TRBV10-2	TRBJ1-1	few	ASSDQTGGGTEAF
TRBD2	TRBV30	TRBJ2-3	NA	AWTSGGQTSDTQY
NA	TRBV7-9	TRBJ2-7	NA	ASGDGGPYEQY
NA	TRBV2	TRBJ1-1	few	ASSSRGGVNEAF
NA	TRBV6-1	TRBJ1-3	NA	ASAGGAGNTIY
TRBD2	TRBV9	TRBJ2-3	NA	ASSVGAGETDTQY
NA	TRBV7-2	TRBJ2-5	NA	ASSFNGETQY
TRBD1	TRBV10-3	TRBJ1-2	NA	AISESTTGGYGYT
NA	TRBV30	TRBJ1-2	NA	AWSVLSSYT
NA	TRBV5-1	TRBJ1-3	few	ASSLDRAPGNTIY
NA	TRBV7-2	TRBJ1-3	once	ASSLVGGGGVSGNTIY
NA	TRBV6-1	TRBJ2-3	few	ASSERDSGTQY
TRBD2	TRBV4-1	TRBJ2-5	NA	ASSQDPSGLHPRETQY
TRBD1	TRBV5-1	TRBJ2-7	NA	ASSMSRTGYEQY
NA	TRBV6-6	TRBJ2-2	NA	ASSYDTNTGELF
NA	TRBV5-1	TRBJ2-7	few	ASSLFRDYEQY
TRBD1	TRBV5-1	TRBJ2-3	NA	ASSLNRGPDTQY